The source of this T cell receptor beta chain is a study of persistence of HIV-infected CD4 T cells. Trimming at V came to 4 bases and at J to 5 bases, leaving 9 bases not matched to a gene. The germline V gene encodes CDR1 SGHVS and CDR2 FQNEAQ. The CDR3 runs to 17 residues. The libraries were made with immunoSEQ version 4 in survey mode. Using immunoSEQ multiplex PCR, the repertoire was profiled, and TCRdb retains in-frame clones only, with some absent. The sample comprises roughly 7,500 clones, about 56% of which are singletons, and around 20% rests with the top ten. Cells were stimulated with CMV-infected fibroblast lysates at 10 ug/mL. CD4+ T cells upregulating both CD40 ligand and CD69 were sorted as responding cells. Donors had CD4+ T cell counts above 400 cells/uL and were CMV-seropositive. PBMCs were depleted of CD8+ T cells before stimulation. Findings and limits, study-wide: Degenerate expanded CDR3beta sequences were enriched among CMV- and Gag-responding cells. Proviral oligoclonality tracked with TCR oligoclonality within the same sorted cells.

A remark on this clone: The antigen remains undetermined.

The sample in question was CD4+ T cells sorted from PBMCs after roughly 17-hour stimulation, obtained from a patient who received antiretroviral therapy. This TCR came from an adult man with HIV who was CMV-seropositive. V gene TRBV7-8 combines with J gene TRBJ1-6; 9 nucleotides agree with TRBD1. CDR3 nucleotides: TGTGCCAGCAGCTCAAGGACAGGGGCTAATAATAATTCACCCCTCCACTTT. Its protein product is CASSSRTGANNNSPLHF.